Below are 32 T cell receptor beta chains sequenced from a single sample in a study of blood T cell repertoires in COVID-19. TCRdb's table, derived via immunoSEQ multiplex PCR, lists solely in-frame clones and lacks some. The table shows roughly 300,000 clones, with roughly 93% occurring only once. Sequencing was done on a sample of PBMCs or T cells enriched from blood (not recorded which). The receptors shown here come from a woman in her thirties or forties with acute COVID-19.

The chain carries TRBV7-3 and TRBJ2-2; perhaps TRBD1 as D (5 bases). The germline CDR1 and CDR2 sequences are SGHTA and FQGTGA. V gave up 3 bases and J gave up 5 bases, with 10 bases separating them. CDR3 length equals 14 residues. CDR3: CASSFLDRTGELFF. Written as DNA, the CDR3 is TGTGCCAGCAGCTTCCTCGACAGAACCGGGGAGCTGTTTTTT.

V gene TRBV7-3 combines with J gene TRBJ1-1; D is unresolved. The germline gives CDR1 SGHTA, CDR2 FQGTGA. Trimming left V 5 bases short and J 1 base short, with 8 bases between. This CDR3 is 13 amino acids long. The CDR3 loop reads CASSLSGNTEAFF. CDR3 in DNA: TGTGCCAGCAGCCTAAGCGGGAACACTGAAGCTTTCTTT.

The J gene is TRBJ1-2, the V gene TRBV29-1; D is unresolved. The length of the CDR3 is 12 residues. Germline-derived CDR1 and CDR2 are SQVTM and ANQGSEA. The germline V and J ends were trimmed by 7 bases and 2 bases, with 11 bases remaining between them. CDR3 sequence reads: CSGMFGNYGYTF. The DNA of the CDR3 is TGCAGCGGGATGTTCGGGAACTATGGCTACACCTTC.

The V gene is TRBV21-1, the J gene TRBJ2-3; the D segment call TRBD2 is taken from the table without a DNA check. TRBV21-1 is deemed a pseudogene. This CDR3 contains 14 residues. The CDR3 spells CAKGTSSRTDTQYF. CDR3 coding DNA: TGTGCCAAAGGGACTAGCAGCCGCACAGATACGCAGTATTTT.

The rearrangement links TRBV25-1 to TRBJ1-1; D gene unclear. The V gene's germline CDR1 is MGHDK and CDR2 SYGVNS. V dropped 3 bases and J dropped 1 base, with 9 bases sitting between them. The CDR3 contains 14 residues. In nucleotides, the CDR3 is TGTGCCAGCAGTGACCACAGCAAGAACACTGAAGCTTTCTTT. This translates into CASSDHSKNTEAFF. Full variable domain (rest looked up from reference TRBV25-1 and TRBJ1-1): EADIYQTPRYLVIGTGKKITLECSQTMGHDKMYWYQQDPGMELHLIHYSYGVNSTEKGDLSSESTVSRIRTEHFPLTLESARPSHTSQYLCASSDHSKNTEAFFGQGTRLTVV.

The CDR3, as DNA: TGCGCCAGCAGCTTTTCCGGGACTAGCGTGTATGAGCAGTTCTTC. It is translated as CASSFSGTSVYEQFF. The rearrangement joins TRBV5-1 to TRBJ2-1; 10 nucleotides line up with TRBD2. CDR3 length: 15 amino acids. The V and J ends lost 2 bases and 8 bases, in that order; junction bases with no gene match: 7. Germline CDR1 and CDR2: SGHRS and YFSETQ.

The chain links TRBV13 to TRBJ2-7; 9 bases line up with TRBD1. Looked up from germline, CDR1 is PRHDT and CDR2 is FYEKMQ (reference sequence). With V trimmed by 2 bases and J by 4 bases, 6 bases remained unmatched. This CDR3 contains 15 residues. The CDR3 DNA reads TGTGCCAGCAGCTTAAACCCAGGACAGGGGTACGAGCAGTACTTC. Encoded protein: CASSLNPGQGYEQYF.

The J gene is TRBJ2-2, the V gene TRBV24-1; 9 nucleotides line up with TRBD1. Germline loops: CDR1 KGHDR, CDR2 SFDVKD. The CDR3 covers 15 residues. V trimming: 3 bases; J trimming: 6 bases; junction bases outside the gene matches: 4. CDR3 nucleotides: TGTGCCACCAGTGATCCTCGACAGGGGGCCGGGGAGCTGTTTTTT. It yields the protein CATSDPRQGAGELFF.

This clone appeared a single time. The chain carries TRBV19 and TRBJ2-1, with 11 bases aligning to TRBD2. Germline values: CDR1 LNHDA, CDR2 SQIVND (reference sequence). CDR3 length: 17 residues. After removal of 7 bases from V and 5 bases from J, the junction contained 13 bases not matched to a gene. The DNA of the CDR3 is TGTGCCAGTATTTCTAGCGGGAGGCCTGGCGGCAACAATGAGCAGTTCTTC. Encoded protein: CASISSGRPGGNNEQFF.

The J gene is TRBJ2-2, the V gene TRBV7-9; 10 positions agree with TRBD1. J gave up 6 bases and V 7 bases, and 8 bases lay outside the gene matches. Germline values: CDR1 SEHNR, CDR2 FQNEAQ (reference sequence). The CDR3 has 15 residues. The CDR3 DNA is TGTGCCAGCACCTCCGGGACAGGGGCCCCCGGGGAGCTGTTTTTT. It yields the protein CASTSGTGAPGELFF.

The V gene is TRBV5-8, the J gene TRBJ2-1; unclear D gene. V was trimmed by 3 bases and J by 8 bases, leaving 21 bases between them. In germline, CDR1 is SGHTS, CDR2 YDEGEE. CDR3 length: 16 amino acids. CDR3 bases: TGTGCCAGCAGCTCGGGTTCTGGGTCTCCTGGCCATGAGCAGTTCTTC. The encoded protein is CASSSGSGSPGHEQFF. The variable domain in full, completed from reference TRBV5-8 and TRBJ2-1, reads EAGVTQSPTHLIKTRGQQATLRCSPISGHTSVYWYQQALGLGLQFLLWYDEGEERNRGNFPPRFSGRQFPNYSSELNVNALELEDSALYLCASSSGSGSPGHEQFFGPGTRLTVL.

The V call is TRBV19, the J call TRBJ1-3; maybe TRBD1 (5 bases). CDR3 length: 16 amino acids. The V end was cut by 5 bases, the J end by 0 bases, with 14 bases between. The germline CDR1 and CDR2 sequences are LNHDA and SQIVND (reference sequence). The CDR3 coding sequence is TGTGCCAGTAGTCTCATGACAGCCAGCTCTGGAAACACCATATATTTT. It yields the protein CASSLMTASSGNTIYF.

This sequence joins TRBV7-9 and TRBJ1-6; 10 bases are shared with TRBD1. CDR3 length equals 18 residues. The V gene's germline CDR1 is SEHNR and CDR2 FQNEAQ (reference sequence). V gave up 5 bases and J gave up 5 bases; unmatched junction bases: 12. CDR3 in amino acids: CASSLRKPGQGNNSPLHF. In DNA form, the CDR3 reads TGTGCCAGCAGCCTCAGAAAACCGGGACAGGGGAATAATTCACCCCTCCACTTT.

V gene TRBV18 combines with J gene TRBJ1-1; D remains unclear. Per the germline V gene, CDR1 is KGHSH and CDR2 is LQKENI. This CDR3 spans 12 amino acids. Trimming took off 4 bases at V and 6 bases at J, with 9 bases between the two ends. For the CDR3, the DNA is TGTGCCAGCTCACTAGAGGTTTCTGAAGCTTTCTTT. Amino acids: CASSLEVSEAFF.

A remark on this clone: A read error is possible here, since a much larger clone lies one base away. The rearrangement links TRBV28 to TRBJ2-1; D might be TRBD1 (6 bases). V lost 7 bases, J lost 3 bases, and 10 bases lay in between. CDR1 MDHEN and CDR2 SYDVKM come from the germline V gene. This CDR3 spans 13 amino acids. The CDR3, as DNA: TGTGCCAGCAACCAGGACAGCTACAATGAGCAGTTCTTC. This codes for CASNQDSYNEQFF.

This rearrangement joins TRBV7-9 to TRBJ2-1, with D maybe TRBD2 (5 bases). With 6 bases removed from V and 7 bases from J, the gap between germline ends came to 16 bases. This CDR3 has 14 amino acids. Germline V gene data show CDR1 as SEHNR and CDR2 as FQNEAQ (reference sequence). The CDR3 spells CASRPGRVGNEQFF. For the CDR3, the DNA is TGTGCCAGCAGACCCGGGCGGGTTGGAAATGAGCAGTTCTTC.

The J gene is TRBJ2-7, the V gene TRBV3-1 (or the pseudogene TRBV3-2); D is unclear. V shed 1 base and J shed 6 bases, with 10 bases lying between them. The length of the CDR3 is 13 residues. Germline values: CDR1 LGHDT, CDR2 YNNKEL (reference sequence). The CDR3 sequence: CASSQGPTAEQYF. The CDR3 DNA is TGTGCCAGCAGCCAAGGGCCCACCGCCGAGCAGTACTTC.

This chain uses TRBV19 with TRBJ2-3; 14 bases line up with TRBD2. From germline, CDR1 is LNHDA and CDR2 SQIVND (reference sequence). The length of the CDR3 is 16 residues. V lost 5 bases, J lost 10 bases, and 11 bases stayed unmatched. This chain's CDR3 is CASSPLQTSGRAAQYF. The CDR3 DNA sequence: TGTGCCAGTAGTCCTCTCCAGACTAGCGGGAGGGCCGCGCAGTATTTT.

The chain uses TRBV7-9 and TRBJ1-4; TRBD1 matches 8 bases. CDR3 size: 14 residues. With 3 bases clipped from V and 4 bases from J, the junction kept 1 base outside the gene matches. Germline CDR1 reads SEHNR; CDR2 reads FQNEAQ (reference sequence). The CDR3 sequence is CASSLGQDNEKLFF. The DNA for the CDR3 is TGTGCCAGCAGCTTGGGACAGGATAATGAAAAACTGTTTTTT.

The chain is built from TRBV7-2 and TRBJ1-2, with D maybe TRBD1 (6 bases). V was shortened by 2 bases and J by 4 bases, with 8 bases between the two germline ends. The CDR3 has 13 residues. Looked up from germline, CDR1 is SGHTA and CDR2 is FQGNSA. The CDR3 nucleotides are TGTGCCAGCAGCTTACGGGGGGCCTATGGCTACACCTTC. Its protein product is CASSLRGAYGYTF.

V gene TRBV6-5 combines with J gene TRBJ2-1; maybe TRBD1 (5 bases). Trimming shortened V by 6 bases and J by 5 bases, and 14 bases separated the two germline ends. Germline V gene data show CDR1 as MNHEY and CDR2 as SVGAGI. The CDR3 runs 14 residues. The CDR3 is CASSVQGIHNEQFF. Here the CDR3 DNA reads TGTGCCAGCAGCGTCCAGGGAATCCACAATGAGCAGTTCTTC.

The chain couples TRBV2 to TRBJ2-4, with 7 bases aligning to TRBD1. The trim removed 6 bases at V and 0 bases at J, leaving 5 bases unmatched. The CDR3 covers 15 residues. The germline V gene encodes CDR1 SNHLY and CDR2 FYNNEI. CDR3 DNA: TGTGCCAGCAGAGCCACAGGGGTAGCCAAAAACATTCAGTACTTC. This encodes CASRATGVAKNIQYF.

The CDR3 loop is CASSPSDRGLYEQYF. DNA of the CDR3: TGTGCCAGCAGCCCATCAGACAGGGGGCTTTACGAGCAGTACTTC. The V gene is TRBV5-6, the J gene TRBJ2-7; 10 bases map to TRBD1. V was clipped by 4 bases and J by 4 bases; unmatched bases: 8. The CDR3 loop spans 15 amino acids. Germline CDR1 and CDR2: SGHDT and YYEEEE.

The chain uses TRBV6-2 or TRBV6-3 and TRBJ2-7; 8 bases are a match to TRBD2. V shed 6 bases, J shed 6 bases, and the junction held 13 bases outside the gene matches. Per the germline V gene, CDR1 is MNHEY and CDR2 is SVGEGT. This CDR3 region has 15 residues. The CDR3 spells CASSLRRLAGGEQYF. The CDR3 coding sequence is TGTGCCAGCAGCCTACGGCGCCTAGCGGGCGGCGAGCAGTACTTC.

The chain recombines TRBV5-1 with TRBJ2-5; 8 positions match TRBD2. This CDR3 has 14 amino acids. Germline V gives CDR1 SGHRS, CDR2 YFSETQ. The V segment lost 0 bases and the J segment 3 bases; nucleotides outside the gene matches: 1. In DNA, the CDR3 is TGCGCCAGCAGCTTGGGTAGCGGGGAAGAGACCCAGTACTTC. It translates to CASSLGSGEETQYF.

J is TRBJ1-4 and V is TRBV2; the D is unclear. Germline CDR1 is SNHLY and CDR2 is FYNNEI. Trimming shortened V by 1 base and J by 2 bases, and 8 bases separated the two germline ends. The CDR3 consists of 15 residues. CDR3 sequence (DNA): TGTGCCAGCAGTGAAGATCGGAGCACTAATGAAAAACTGTTTTTT. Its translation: CASSEDRSTNEKLFF.

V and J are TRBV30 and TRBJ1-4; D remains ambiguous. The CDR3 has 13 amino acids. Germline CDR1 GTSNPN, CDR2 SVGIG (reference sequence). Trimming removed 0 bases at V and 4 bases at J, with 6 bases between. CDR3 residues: CAWSVKSNEKLFF. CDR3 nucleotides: TGTGCCTGGAGTGTGAAGAGTAATGAAAAACTGTTTTTT. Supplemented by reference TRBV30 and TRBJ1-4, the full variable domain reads SQTIHQWPATLVQPVGSPLSLECTVEGTSNPNLYWYRQAAGRGLQLLFYSVGIGQISSEVPQNLSASRPQDRQFILSSKKLLLSDSGFYLCAWSVKSNEKLFFGSGTQLSVL.

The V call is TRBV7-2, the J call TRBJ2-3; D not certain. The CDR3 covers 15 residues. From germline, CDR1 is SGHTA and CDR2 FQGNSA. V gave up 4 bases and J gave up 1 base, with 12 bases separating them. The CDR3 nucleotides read TGTGCCAGCAGCTCCTTTCGCGCGGGCACAGATACGCAGTATTTT. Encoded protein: CASSSFRAGTDTQYF.

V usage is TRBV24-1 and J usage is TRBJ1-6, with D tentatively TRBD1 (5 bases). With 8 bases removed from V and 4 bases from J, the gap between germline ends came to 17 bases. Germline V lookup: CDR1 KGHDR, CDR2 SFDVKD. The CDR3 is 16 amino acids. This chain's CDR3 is CATTSGNNLYNSPLHF. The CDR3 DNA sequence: TGTGCCACCACCTCAGGGAATAATTTGTATAATTCACCCCTCCACTTT.

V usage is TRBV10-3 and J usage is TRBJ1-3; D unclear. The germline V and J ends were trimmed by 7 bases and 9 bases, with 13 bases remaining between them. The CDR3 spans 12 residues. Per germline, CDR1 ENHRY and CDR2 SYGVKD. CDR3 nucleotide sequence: TGTGCCATCACGGAGCCCGGCAGCACCATATATTTT. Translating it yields CAITEPGSTIYF.

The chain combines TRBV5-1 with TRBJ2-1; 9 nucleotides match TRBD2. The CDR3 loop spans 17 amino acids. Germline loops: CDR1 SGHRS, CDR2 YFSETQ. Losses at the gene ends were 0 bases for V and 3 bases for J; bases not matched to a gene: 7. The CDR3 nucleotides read TGCGCCAGCAGCTTGGCCTCAGTAGCGGGAGTCTACAATGAGCAGTTCTTC. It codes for CASSLASVAGVYNEQFF.

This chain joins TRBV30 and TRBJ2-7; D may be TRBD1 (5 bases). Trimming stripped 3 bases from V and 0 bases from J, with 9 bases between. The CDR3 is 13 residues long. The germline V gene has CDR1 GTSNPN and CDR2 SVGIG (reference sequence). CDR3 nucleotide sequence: TGTGCCTGGAGAGACAGCAGCTCCTACGAGCAGTACTTC. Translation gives CAWRDSSSYEQYF.